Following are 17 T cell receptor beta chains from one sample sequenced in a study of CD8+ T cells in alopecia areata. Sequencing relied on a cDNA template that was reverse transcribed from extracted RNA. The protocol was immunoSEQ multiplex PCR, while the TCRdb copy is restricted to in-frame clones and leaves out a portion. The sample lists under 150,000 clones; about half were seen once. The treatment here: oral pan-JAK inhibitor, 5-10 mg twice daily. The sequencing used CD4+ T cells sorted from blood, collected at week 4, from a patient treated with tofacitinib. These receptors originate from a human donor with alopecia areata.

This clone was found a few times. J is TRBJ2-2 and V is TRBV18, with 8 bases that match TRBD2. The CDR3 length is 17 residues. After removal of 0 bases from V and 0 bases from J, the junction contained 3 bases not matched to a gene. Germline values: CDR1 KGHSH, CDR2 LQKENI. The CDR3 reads CASSPPTGGANTGELFF. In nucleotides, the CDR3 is TGTGCCAGCTCACCACCGACCGGGGGGGCGAACACCGGGGAGCTGTTTTTT. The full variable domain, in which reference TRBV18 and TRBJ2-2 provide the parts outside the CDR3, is NAGVMQNPRHLVRRRGQEARLRCSPMKGHSHVYWYRQLPEEGLKFMVYLQKENIIDESGMPKERFSAEFPKEGPSILRIQQVVRGDSAAYFCASSPPTGGANTGELFFGEGSRLTVL.

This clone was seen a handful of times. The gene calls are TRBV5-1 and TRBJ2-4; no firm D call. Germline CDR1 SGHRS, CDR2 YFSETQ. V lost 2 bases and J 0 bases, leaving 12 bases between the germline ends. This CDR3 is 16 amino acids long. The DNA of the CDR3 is TGCGCCAGCAGCTTAGGAGCTTCCATAGCCAAAAACATTCAGTACTTC. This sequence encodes CASSLGASIAKNIQYF.

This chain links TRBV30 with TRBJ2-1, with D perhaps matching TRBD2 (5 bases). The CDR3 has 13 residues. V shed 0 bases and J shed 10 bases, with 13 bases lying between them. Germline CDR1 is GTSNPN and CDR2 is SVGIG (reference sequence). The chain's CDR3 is CAWSVPPGGEQFF. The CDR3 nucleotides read TGTGCCTGGAGTGTACCGCCCGGAGGAGAGCAGTTCTTC.

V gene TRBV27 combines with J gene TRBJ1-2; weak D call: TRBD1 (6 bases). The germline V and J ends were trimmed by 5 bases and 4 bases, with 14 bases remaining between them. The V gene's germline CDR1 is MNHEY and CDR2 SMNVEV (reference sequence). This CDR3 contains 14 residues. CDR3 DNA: TGTGCCAGCAGTAATAGACAGGATAGCTATGGCTACACCTTC. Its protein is CASSNRQDSYGYTF.

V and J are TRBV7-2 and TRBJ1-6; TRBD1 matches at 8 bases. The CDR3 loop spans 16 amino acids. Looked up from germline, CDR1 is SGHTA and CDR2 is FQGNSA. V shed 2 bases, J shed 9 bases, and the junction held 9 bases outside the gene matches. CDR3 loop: CASSLKSGQGTSPLHF. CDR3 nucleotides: TGTGCCAGCAGCTTAAAATCTGGACAGGGTACTTCACCCCTCCACTTT.

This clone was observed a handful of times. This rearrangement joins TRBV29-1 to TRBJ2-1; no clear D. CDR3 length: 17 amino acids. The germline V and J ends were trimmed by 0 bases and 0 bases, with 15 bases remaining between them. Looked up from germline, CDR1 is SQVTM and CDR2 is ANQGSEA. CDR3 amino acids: CSVEEILTWGSYNEQFF. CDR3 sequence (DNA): TGCAGCGTTGAAGAGATCTTAACATGGGGCTCCTACAATGAGCAGTTCTTC.

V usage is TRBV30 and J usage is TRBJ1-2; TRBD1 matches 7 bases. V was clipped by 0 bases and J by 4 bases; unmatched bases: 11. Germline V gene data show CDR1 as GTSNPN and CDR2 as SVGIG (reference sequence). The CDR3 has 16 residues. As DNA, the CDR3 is TGTGCCTGGAGTGTACGGCAGGGGGTATACCCCTATGGCTACACCTTC. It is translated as CAWSVRQGVYPYGYTF.

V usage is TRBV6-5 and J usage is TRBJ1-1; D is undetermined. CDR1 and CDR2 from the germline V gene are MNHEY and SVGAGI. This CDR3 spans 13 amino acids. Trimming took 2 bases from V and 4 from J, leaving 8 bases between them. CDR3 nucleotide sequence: TGTGCCAGCAGTTACGGGGTTAGCACTGAAGCTTTCTTT. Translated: CASSYGVSTEAFF.

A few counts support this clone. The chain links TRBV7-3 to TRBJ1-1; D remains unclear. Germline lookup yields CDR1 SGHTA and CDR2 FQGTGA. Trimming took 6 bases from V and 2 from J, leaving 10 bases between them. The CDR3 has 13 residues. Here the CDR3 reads CASRAGINTEAFF. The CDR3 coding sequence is TGTGCCAGCAGGGCAGGCATCAACACTGAAGCTTTCTTT.

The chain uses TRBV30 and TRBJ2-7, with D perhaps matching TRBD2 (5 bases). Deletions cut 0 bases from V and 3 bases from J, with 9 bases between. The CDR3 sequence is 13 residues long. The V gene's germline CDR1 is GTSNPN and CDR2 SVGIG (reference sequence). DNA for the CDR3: TGTGCCTGGAGTGTAGTCGGGAACTACGAGCAGTACTTC. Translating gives CAWSVVGNYEQYF.

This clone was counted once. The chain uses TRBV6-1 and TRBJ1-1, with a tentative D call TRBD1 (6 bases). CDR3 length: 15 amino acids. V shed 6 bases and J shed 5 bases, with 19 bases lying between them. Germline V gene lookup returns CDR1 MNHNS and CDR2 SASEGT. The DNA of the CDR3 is TGTGCCAGCAGCCCCCGACAGGCGGCGGAGACTGAAGCTTTCTTT. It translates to CASSPRQAAETEAFF.

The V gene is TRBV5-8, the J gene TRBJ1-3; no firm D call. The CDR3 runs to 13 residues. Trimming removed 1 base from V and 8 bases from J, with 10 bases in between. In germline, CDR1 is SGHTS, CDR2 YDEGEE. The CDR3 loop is CASSLFGLDTIYF. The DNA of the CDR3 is TGTGCCAGCAGCTTGTTTGGGTTGGACACCATATATTTT.

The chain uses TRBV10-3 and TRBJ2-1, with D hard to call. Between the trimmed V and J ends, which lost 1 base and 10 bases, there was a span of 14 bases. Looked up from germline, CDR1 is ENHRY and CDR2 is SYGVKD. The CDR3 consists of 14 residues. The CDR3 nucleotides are TGTGCCATCAGTGAGTTTACGAGATCCCACGAGCAGTTCTTC. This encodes CAISEFTRSHEQFF.

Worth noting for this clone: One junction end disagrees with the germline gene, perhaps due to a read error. CDR3 amino acids: CAGSFTDTEAFF. The DNA of the CDR3 is TGTGCCGGCAGTTTTACGGACACTGAAGCTTTCTTT. This rearrangement joins TRBV6-1 to TRBJ1-1; D not certain. This CDR3 comprises 12 residues. The V gene's germline CDR1 is MNHNS and CDR2 SASEGT.

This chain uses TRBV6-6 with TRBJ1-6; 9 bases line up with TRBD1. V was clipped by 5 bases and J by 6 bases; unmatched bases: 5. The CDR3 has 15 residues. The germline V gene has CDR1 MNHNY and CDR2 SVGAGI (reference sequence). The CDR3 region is CASSPSGQGNSPLHF. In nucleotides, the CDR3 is TGTGCCAGCAGTCCTTCGGGACAGGGTAATTCACCCCTCCACTTT.

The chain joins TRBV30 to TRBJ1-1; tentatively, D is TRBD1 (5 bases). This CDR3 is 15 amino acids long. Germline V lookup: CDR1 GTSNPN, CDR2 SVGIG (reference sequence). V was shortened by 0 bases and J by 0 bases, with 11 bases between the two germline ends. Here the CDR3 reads CAWSVLGRMNTEAFF. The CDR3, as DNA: TGTGCCTGGAGTGTACTGGGACGAATGAACACTGAAGCTTTCTTT. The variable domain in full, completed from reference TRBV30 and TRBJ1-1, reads SQTIHQWPATLVQPVGSPLSLECTVEGTSNPNLYWYRQAAGRGLQLLFYSVGIGQISSEVPQNLSASRPQDRQFILSSKKLLLSDSGFYLCAWSVLGRMNTEAFFGQGTRLTVV.

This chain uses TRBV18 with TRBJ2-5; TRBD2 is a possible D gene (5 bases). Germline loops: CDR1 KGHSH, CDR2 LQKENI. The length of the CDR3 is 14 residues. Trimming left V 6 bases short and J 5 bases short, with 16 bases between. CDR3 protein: CASSNSGSGETQYF. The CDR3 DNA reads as TGTGCCAGCTCTAATTCGGGGTCGGGGGAGACCCAGTACTTC. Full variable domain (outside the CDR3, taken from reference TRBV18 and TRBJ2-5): NAGVMQNPRHLVRRRGQEARLRCSPMKGHSHVYWYRQLPEEGLKFMVYLQKENIIDESGMPKERFSAEFPKEGPSILRIQQVVRGDSAAYFCASSNSGSGETQYFGPGTRLLVL.